The next 7 T cell receptor beta chains were all read from a single sample in a study of T cells in localized non-small cell lung cancer (TCRdb year 2020). Library method: the immunoSEQ multiplex PCR assay. What TCRdb holds here is the immuneACCESS table cut down to in-frame rearrangements. Part of the clones is not present; checked against another copy, under half of the missing clones reflect an unresolved V gene, and the others are unexplained. The sample table records roughly 35,000 clones; around 94% of these occur just once. Approximately 7% of the sample belongs to the ten largest clones. The sequencing here drew on peripheral blood, taken before any cancer treatment. The receptors stem from a female donor of 60 years or more with stage I lung adenocarcinoma.

CDR3 DNA sequence: TGTGCCAGCAGGCTTAGGGGCGATGGTGAAAAACTGTTTTTT. Amino acids: CASRLRGDGEKLFF. The gene calls are TRBV19 and TRBJ1-4; possible D gene TRBD1, 5 bases. Trimming took off 9 bases at V and 7 bases at J, with 18 bases between the two ends. The CDR3 consists of 14 residues. The germline V gene has CDR1 LNHDA and CDR2 SQIVND (reference sequence). Complete variable domain (other parts from reference TRBV19 and TRBJ1-4): DGGITQSPKYLFRKEGQNVTLSCEQNLNHDAMYWYRQDPGQGLRLIYYSQIVNDFQKGDIAEGYSVSREKKESFPLTVTSAQKNPTAFYLCASRLRGDGEKLFFGSGTQLSVL.

The chain employs TRBV18 and TRBJ2-3; D unclear. V was clipped by 2 bases and J by 4 bases, with 4 bases between them. This CDR3 has 12 residues. CDR1 and CDR2 from the germline V gene are KGHSH and LQKENI. The CDR3 bases are TGTGCCAGCTCACCATCGTCAGATACGCAGTATTTT. It specifies CASSPSSDTQYF.

The chain couples TRBV7-9 to TRBJ1-4; 11 bases are a match to TRBD1. V lost 5 bases to trimming and J lost 8 bases; unmatched junction nucleotides: 19. Germline CDR1 reads SEHNR; CDR2 reads FQNEAQ (reference sequence). The CDR3 totals 19 residues. The CDR3 reads CASSHRTGGTSMAREKLFF. DNA of the CDR3: TGTGCCAGCAGCCATCGGACAGGGGGCACGTCAATGGCTAGGGAAAAACTGTTTTTT.

The table lists this clone with a count of one. The V gene is TRBV12-5, the J gene TRBJ2-2; D is unclear. Per the germline V gene, CDR1 is LGHNT and CDR2 is FRNRAP. Trimming took off 2 bases at V and 0 bases at J, with 7 bases between the two ends. The CDR3 totals 15 residues. The CDR3 region has the DNA TGTGCTAGTGGTTTGCTGGTCTCGAACACCGGGGAGCTGTTTTTT. This encodes CASGLLVSNTGELFF.

The chain is built from TRBV5-5 and TRBJ2-5; D gene unclear. Germline CDR1 SGHKS, CDR2 YYEKEE (reference sequence). The CDR3 runs 17 residues. V was trimmed by 0 bases and J by 1 base, leaving 16 bases between them. The CDR3, as DNA: TGTGCCAGCAGCTTGGGCCAGTATACGAGGACCCAAGAGACCCAGTACTTC. Protein: CASSLGQYTRTQETQYF.

The chain has TRBV18 and TRBJ2-3; D possibly matches TRBD1 or TRBD2 (6 bases each). The CDR3 is 15 amino acids. Germline V CDR1 and CDR2: KGHSH, LQKENI. The V gene lost 6 bases and the J gene lost 9 bases, with 22 bases spanning the gap. In DNA form, the CDR3 reads TGTGCCAGCTCGCGGGACACCCCCCGCAGGTGGACGCAGTATTTT. This encodes CASSRDTPRRWTQYF.

V gene TRBV29-1 combines with J gene TRBJ2-3, with a weak D call TRBD2 (6 bases). Trimming shortened V by 4 bases and J by 5 bases, and 16 bases separated the two germline ends. The CDR3 contains 14 residues. Germline CDR1 is SQVTM and CDR2 is ANQGSEA. In DNA form, the CDR3 reads TGCAGCGTTGTTCGGGGGATCGTCGGAGATACGCAGTATTTT. Residues: CSVVRGIVGDTQYF.